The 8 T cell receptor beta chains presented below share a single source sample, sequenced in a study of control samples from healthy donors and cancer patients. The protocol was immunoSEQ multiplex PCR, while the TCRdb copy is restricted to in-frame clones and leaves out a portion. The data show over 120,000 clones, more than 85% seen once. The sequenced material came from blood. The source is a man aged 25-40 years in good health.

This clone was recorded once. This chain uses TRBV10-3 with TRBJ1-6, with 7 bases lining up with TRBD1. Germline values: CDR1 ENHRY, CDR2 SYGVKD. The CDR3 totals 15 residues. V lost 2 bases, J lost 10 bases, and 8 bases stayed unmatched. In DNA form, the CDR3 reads TGTGCCATCAGTGAGGACAGGGAGCCAGGGTCACCCCTCCACTTT. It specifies CAISEDREPGSPLHF.

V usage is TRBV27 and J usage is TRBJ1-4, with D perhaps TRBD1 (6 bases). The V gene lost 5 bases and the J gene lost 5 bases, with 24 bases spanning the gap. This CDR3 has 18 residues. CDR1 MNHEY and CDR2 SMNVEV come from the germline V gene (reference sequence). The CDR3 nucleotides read TGTGCCAGCAGTCCGTACCGCCCTCCGACAGGTCAAAATGAAAAACTGTTTTTT. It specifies CASSPYRPPTGQNEKLFF.

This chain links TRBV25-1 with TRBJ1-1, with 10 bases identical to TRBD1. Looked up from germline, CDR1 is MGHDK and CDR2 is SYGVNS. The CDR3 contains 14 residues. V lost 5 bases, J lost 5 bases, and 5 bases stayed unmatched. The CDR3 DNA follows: TGTGCCAGCAGTTTCCGGACAGGGGGGACTGAAGCTTTCTTT. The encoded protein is CASSFRTGGTEAFF. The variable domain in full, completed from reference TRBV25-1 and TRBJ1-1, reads EADIYQTPRYLVIGTGKKITLECSQTMGHDKMYWYQQDPGMELHLIHYSYGVNSTEKGDLSSESTVSRIRTEHFPLTLESARPSHTSQYLCASSFRTGGTEAFFGQGTRLTVV.

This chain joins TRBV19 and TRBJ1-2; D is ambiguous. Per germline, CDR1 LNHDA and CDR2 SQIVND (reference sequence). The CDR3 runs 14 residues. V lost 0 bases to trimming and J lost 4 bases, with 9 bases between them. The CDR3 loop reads CASSIEGGAYGYTF. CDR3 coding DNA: TGTGCCAGTAGTATAGAGGGAGGCGCCTATGGCTACACCTTC.

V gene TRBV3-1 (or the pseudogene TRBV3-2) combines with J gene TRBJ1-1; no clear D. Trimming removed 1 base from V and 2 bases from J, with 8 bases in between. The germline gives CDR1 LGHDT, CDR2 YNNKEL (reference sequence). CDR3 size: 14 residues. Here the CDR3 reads CASSQGPKNTEAFF. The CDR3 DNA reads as TGTGCCAGCAGCCAAGGACCGAAAAACACTGAAGCTTTCTTT.

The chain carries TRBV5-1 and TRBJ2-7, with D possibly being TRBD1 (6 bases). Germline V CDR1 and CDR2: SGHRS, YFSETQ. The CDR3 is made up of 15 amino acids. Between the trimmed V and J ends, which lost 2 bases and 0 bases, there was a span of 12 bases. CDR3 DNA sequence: TGCGCCAGCAGCTTCGGGTTGGACAGCTCCTACGAGCAGTACTTC. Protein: CASSFGLDSSYEQYF.

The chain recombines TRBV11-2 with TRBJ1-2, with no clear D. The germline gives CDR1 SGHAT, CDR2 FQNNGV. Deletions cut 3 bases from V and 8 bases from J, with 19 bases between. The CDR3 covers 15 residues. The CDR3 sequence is CASSFPTRVKRGYTF. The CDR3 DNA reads TGTGCCAGCAGCTTTCCGACTAGGGTCAAGCGAGGCTACACCTTC.

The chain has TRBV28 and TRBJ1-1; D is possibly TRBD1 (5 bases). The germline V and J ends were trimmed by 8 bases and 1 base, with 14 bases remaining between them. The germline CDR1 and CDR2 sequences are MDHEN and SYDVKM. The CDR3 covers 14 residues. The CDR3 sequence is CASGQGLGNTEAFF. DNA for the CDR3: TGTGCCAGCGGCCAGGGTTTAGGGAACACTGAAGCTTTCTTT.